This T cell receptor (beta chain) derives from a study of cytomegalovirus exposure and HLA in healthy donors. About this clone: Antigen specificity is unknown.

The donors comprised healthy bone marrow donors. CDR1 MGHRA and CDR2 YSYEKL come from the germline V gene. V was pared by 2 bases and J by 3 bases, with 4 bases of the junction left unmatched. The CDR3 spans 15 residues. Overall study findings and caveats: More clonal expansion characterized HLA-associated TCR beta chains than equally common others in a later analysis.

The PCR contained 60 Vbeta and 13 Jbeta primers. In the source study's methods: Tens of millions of unique TCR beta chains, 9.5 million to 11 million of them shared, were counted by a later analysis. Sequenced by immunoSEQ multiplex PCR; TCRdb stores in-frame clones only, minus some. V and J calls and clone size are copied from that table; D and trimming were computed from the DNA. The sample consists of 170,000 or so clones, approximately 86% of them appearing once. The sequence came from a woman aged 18-35 years in good health and CMV-seronegative. The chain is built from TRBV4-1 and TRBJ1-2; 9 nucleotides agree with TRBD1. Sequencing used PBMCs. CDR3 protein: CASSQTGGFYYGYTF. The CDR3 DNA reads TGCGCCAGCAGCCAAACAGGGGGCTTTTACTATGGCTACACCTTC.